Described below is a single TCR beta chain sequence and its context. Its antigen is currently unknown. The data were taken from a study of a mutant IDH1 vaccine in newly diagnosed glioma. For the study at large: Beforehand, treatment had been radiotherapy, temozolomide, or both; the majority received both.

Repertoires were generated with immunoSEQ multiplex PCR, while TCRdb's copy carries only in-frame clones and drops some. The sample contains about 36,000 clones, 80% of which appear only once. The time point denotes: week 11, during vaccination. Alongside topical imiquimod, each dose of vaccine comprised 300 ug of mutant IDH1 20-mer peptide. The CDR3 is made up of 15 amino acids. With 2 bases clipped from V and 2 bases from J, the junction kept 5 bases outside the gene matches. Germline values: CDR1 SNHLY, CDR2 FYNNEI. The J gene is TRBJ2-7, the V gene TRBV2; 8 nucleotides align to TRBD2. The sequence was obtained from a woman younger than 45 with glioma. Some clones in this sample may be carry-over from other donors' samples. The sequences come from peripheral blood mononuclear cells (PBMCs), collected from a glioma patient whose treatment included an IDH1 peptide vaccine. CDR3 sequence (DNA): TGTGCCAGCAGTGAATGGACTAGCTACACCTACGAGCAGTACTTC. This encodes CASSEWTSYTYEQYF.